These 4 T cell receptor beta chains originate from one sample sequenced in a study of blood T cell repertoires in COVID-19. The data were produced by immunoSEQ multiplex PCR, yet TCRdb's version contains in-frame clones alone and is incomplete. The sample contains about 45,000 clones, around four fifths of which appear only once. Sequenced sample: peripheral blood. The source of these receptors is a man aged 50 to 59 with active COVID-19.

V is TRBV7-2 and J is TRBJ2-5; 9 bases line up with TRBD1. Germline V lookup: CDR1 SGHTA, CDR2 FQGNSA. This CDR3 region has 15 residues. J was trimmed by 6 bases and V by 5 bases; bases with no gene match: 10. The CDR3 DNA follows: TGTGCCAGCAGCGTCCGACAGGGGGAAAGGAAGACCCAGTACTTC. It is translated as CASSVRQGERKTQYF.

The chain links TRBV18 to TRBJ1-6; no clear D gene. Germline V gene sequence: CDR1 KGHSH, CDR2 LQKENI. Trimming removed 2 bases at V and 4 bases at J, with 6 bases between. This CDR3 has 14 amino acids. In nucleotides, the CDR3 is TGTGCCAGCTCACCAGGCAGTTATAATTCACCCCTCCACTTT. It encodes CASSPGSYNSPLHF. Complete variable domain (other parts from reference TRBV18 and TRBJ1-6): NAGVMQNPRHLVRRRGQEARLRCSPMKGHSHVYWYRQLPEEGLKFMVYLQKENIIDESGMPKERFSAEFPKEGPSILRIQQVVRGDSAAYFCASSPGSYNSPLHFGNGTRLTVT.

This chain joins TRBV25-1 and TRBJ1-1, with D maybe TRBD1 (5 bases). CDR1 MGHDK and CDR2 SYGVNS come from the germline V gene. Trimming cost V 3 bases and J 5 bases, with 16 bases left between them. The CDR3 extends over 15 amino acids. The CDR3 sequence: CASSEARGAGTEAFF. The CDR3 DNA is TGTGCCAGCAGTGAGGCGAGGGGCGCGGGGACTGAAGCTTTCTTT.

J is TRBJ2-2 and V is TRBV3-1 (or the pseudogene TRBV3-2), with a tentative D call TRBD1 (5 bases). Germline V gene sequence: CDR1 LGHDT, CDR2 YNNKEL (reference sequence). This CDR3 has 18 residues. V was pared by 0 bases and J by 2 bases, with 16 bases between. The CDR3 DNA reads TGTGCCAGCAGCCAAGAAGTAATGCTGACAGTAAACACCGGGGAGCTGTTTTTT. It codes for CASSQEVMLTVNTGELFF.